Listed here are 27 T cell receptor beta chains from one sample, sequenced in a study of control samples from healthy donors and cancer patients (dated by TCRdb to about 2020). The method behind the library was the immunoSEQ multiplex PCR assay. Not all clones reach the TCRdb copy of this immuneACCESS table, which keeps in-frame sequences only. Checked studies attribute under half of the gap to unresolved V genes and leave the rest unexplained. This sample gives 150,000 or so clones in total; about 91% of them show up just once. The top ten hold roughly 5.3% of the sample. The source material was blood. These receptors all come from a woman aged 25 to 45 in good health.

This clone was detected only once. CDR3 in amino acids: CASSLVYRGGSRTNEKLFF. DNA of the CDR3: TGTGCCAGCAGCTTGGTATATAGGGGCGGCTCTCGGACTAATGAAAAACTGTTTTTT. The genes are TRBV5-5 and TRBJ1-4; D possibly corresponds to TRBD1 (5 bases). Trimming removed 0 bases from V and 2 bases from J, with 20 bases in between. Looked up from germline, CDR1 is SGHKS and CDR2 is YYEKEE (reference sequence). The CDR3 is 19 amino acids.

The CDR3 bases are TGTGCCAGCAGTCCCCGGACCGACCCTTGGGGAAAACTGTTTTTT. Its translation: CASSPRTDPWGKLFF. V and J are TRBV3-1 (or the pseudogene TRBV3-2) and TRBJ1-4; D gene uncertain. The length of the CDR3 is 15 residues. Germline CDR1 and CDR2: LGHDT and YNNKEL (reference sequence). Between the trimmed V and J ends, which lost 6 bases and 10 bases, there was a span of 21 bases.

This chain joins TRBV28 and TRBJ2-7; 8 bases are shared with TRBD2. Germline V gene data show CDR1 as MDHEN and CDR2 as SYDVKM. CDR3 length: 15 amino acids. V lost 5 bases to trimming and J lost 4 bases; unmatched junction nucleotides: 10. CDR3 bases: TGTGCCAGCAGTCCCCCGGCGGGAGGCGATTACGAGCAGTACTTC. Its protein product is CASSPPAGGDYEQYF.

This chain uses TRBV7-2 with TRBJ2-1; 8 nucleotides agree with TRBD2. Trimming cost V 0 bases and J 9 bases; bases outside gene matches: 4. There are 14 residues in the CDR3. The V gene's germline CDR1 is SGHTA and CDR2 FQGNSA. The CDR3 nucleotides are TGTGCCAGCAGCTTAGCGGTTCGGGGGGGTGAGCAGTTCTTC. Translated, it gives CASSLAVRGGEQFF. The full variable domain, in which reference TRBV7-2 and TRBJ2-1 provide the parts outside the CDR3, is GAGVSQSPSNKVTEKGKDVELRCDPISGHTALYWYRQSLGQGLEFLIYFQGNSAPDKSGLPSDRFSAERTGGSVSTLTIQRTQQEDSAVYLCASSLAVRGGEQFFGPGTRLTVL.

V gene TRBV5-1 combines with J gene TRBJ2-3; 7 bases agree with TRBD1. V dropped 4 bases and J dropped 0; count of bases not matched to a gene: 8. This CDR3 comprises 16 residues. In germline, CDR1 is SGHRS, CDR2 YFSETQ. The CDR3, as DNA: TGCGCCAGCAGCGCATCGACAGGGATGAGCACAGATACGCAGTATTTT. Translation gives CASSASTGMSTDTQYF.

This rearrangement joins TRBV9 to TRBJ2-5; no definite D call. Trimming took 0 bases from V and 5 from J, leaving 11 bases between them. The CDR3 is 14 amino acids. The germline gives CDR1 SGDLS, CDR2 YYNGEE. CDR3 nucleotides: TGTGCCAGCAGCGTAGAACCTGTATCTGAGACCCAGTACTTC. Residues: CASSVEPVSETQYF.

The CDR3 bases are TGTGCCAGCAGCGTATCTTCCGGGGAGCTGTTTTTT. Translating gives CASSVSSGELFF. This sequence joins TRBV9 and TRBJ2-2; D remains ambiguous. V was trimmed by 1 base and J by 6 bases, leaving 4 bases between them. The CDR3 is made up of 12 amino acids. CDR1 is SGDLS and CDR2 is YYNGEE in the germline V gene.

The rearrangement joins TRBV7-6 to TRBJ2-3; possible D gene TRBD2, 7 bases. Trimming stripped 1 base from V and 0 bases from J, with 20 bases between. CDR1 and CDR2 (germline): SGHVS, FNYEAQ. The CDR3 totals 19 residues. This chain's CDR3 is CASSLGAGGGTSSTDTQYF. As DNA, the CDR3 is TGTGCCAGCAGCTTAGGGGCCGGCGGGGGCACCTCTAGCACAGATACGCAGTATTTT. Together with reference TRBV7-6 and TRBJ2-3, the CDR3 gives the full variable domain: GAGVSQSPRYKVTKRGQDVALRCDPISGHVSLYWYRQALGQGPEFLTYFNYEAQQDKSGLPNDRFSAERPEGSISTLTIQRTEQRDSAMYRCASSLGAGGGTSSTDTQYFGPGTRLTVL.

There are a few counts of this clone. The chain couples TRBV5-1 to TRBJ2-2; 11 bases agree with TRBD1. With V trimmed by 2 bases and J by 7 bases, 7 bases remained unmatched. CDR1 SGHRS and CDR2 YFSETQ come from the germline V gene. CDR3 size: 16 residues. The CDR3 DNA reads as TGCGCCAGCAGCTTACATGGACAGGGGGCAAACGGGGAGCTGTTTTTT. Its protein product is CASSLHGQGANGELFF.

CDR3 nucleotide sequence: TGTGCCAGCTCCCCTCGGACAGCCTACGAGCAGTACTTC. It specifies CASSPRTAYEQYF. The chain combines TRBV5-6 with TRBJ2-7; a possible D gene is TRBD1 (6 bases). The CDR3 consists of 13 residues. Trimming shortened V by 7 bases and J by 2 bases, and 13 bases separated the two germline ends. Germline V gene lookup returns CDR1 SGHDT and CDR2 YYEEEE.

V and J are TRBV11-1 and TRBJ2-5; TRBD1 might be the D (6 bases). The CDR3 has 15 residues. V was clipped by 3 bases and J by 5 bases, with 16 bases between them. Looked up from germline, CDR1 is SGHAT and CDR2 is FQDESV (reference sequence). CDR3 residues: CASSFESRGGETQYF. CDR3 DNA: TGTGCCAGCAGCTTCGAGTCCAGGGGTGGGGAGACCCAGTACTTC.

J is TRBJ1-2 and V is TRBV6-2 or TRBV6-3; 12 bases align to TRBD1. The J segment lost 4 bases and the V segment lost 6 bases, leaving 18 bases of the junction unmatched. The CDR3 sequence is 19 residues long. Germline V gene lookup returns CDR1 MNHEY and CDR2 SVGEGT. CDR3 bases: TGTGCCAGCAGCCCCGAATCAGGGACAGGGGGCGGCCAGGGCTATGGCTACACCTTC. The encoded protein is CASSPESGTGGGQGYGYTF.

The chain uses TRBV4-1 and TRBJ1-5; D call uncertain. The germline V and J ends were trimmed by 1 base and 0 bases, with 13 bases remaining between them. The CDR3 runs to 17 residues. The germline CDR1 and CDR2 sequences are MGHRA and YSYEKL. CDR3: CASSQGGAPYSNQPQHF. CDR3 sequence (DNA): TGCGCCAGCAGCCAAGGTGGCGCCCCTTATAGCAATCAGCCCCAGCATTTT.

V gene TRBV5-6 combines with J gene TRBJ2-7; D unclear. Germline loops: CDR1 SGHDT, CDR2 YYEEEE. Trimming took 2 bases from V and 1 from J, leaving 7 bases between them. This CDR3 comprises 13 residues. The CDR3 loop reads CASSFGSSYEQYF. CDR3 in DNA: TGTGCCAGCAGCTTTGGTTCTTCCTACGAGCAGTACTTC.

The chain combines TRBV5-6 with TRBJ1-3; the D is unclear. The germline V gene encodes CDR1 SGHDT and CDR2 YYEEEE. V shed 5 bases and J shed 3 bases, with 9 bases lying between them. This CDR3 comprises 13 residues. CDR3 in amino acids: CASREWVGNTIYF. In DNA form, the CDR3 reads TGTGCCAGCAGAGAGTGGGTTGGAAACACCATATATTTT.

This sequence joins TRBV6-5 and TRBJ2-3, with a possible D match to TRBD1 (5 bases). V lost 7 bases and J lost 10, with 12 bases in between. Germline V gene lookup returns CDR1 MNHEY and CDR2 SVGAGI. The CDR3 is made up of 11 amino acids. CDR3 region: CASTQTEPQYF. The CDR3 DNA follows: TGTGCCAGCACCCAGACAGAACCGCAGTATTTT.

The V call is TRBV6-4, the J call TRBJ1-3; D not resolved. V shed 6 bases and J shed 5 bases, with 26 bases lying between them. The length of the CDR3 is 18 residues. Germline V CDR1 and CDR2: MRHNA, SNTAGT. CDR3 amino acids: CASSQKVTVQETRNTIYF. CDR3 nucleotide sequence: TGTGCCAGCAGCCAAAAAGTGACTGTCCAAGAAACACGAAACACCATATATTTT.

This chain connects TRBV3-1 (or the pseudogene TRBV3-2) to TRBJ2-7; tentatively, D is TRBD1 or TRBD2 (5 bases each). Germline assignment: CDR1 LGHDT and CDR2 YNNKEL (reference sequence). Trimming took off 4 bases at V and 1 base at J, with 14 bases between the two ends. CDR3 length: 15 amino acids. CDR3 amino acids: CASSLRDVASYEQYF. CDR3 in DNA: TGTGCCAGCAGCCTCCGGGACGTGGCATCCTACGAGCAGTACTTC.

The chain has TRBV5-5 and TRBJ2-1, with D tentatively TRBD1 or TRBD2 (5 bases each). Trimming removed 4 bases at V and 4 bases at J, with 12 bases between. The germline V gene has CDR1 SGHKS and CDR2 YYEKEE (reference sequence). CDR3 size: 14 residues. The DNA for the CDR3 is TGTGCCAGCAGCGGCAGGGACCGTTACAATGAGCAGTTCTTC. This codes for CASSGRDRYNEQFF.

The chain is built from TRBV11-3 and TRBJ2-2; D may correspond to TRBD1 or TRBD2 (6 bases each). Germline assignment: CDR1 SGHNT and CDR2 YENEEA. V was clipped by 7 bases and J by 7 bases, with 13 bases between them. There are 13 residues in the CDR3. CDR3 coding DNA: TGTGCCAGCACGACGGGGGCGAACGGGGAGCTGTTTTTT. Its protein product is CASTTGANGELFF.

The chain is built from TRBV19 and TRBJ1-1, with no clear D. Looked up from germline, CDR1 is LNHDA and CDR2 is SQIVND (reference sequence). There are 12 residues in the CDR3. Trimming removed 6 bases at V and 0 bases at J, with 5 bases between. CDR3 region: CASRGMNTEAFF. In DNA form, the CDR3 reads TGTGCCAGTAGGGGAATGAACACTGAAGCTTTCTTT.

The table lists this clone with a count of one. The chain has TRBV18 and TRBJ2-7; no reliable D call. The V and J ends lost 6 bases and 4 bases respectively, with 10 bases between them. The CDR3 consists of 12 residues. CDR1 and CDR2 from the germline V gene are KGHSH and LQKENI. The CDR3 spells CASSHDGYEQYF. The CDR3 DNA sequence: TGTGCCAGCTCCCACGACGGTTACGAGCAGTACTTC.

The chain carries TRBV24-1 and TRBJ2-3; TRBD2 agrees at 10 bases. This CDR3 has 14 residues. V was pared by 5 bases and J by 5 bases, with 3 bases of the junction left unmatched. Germline V CDR1 and CDR2: KGHDR, SFDVKD. CDR3 DNA sequence: TGTGCCACCAGTGGGAGCGGGAGGGGAGATACGCAGTATTTT. Translation gives CATSGSGRGDTQYF.

This clone has just one count. V and J are TRBV27 and TRBJ1-2, with 8 bases lining up with TRBD1. CDR1 MNHEY and CDR2 SMNVEV come from the germline V gene (reference sequence). CDR3 size: 15 residues. V shed 2 bases and J 4 bases; nucleotides not matched to a gene: 6. CDR3 DNA sequence: TGTGCCAGCAGTTTAGTTCAGGGGGCTCTCTATGGCTACACCTTC. Translated, it gives CASSLVQGALYGYTF.

The CDR3 DNA sequence: TGTGCCAGCAGTTCCATGGGGCAGTATAATTCACCCCTCCACTTT. It yields the protein CASSSMGQYNSPLHF. V gene TRBV28 combines with J gene TRBJ1-6; weak D call: TRBD1 (5 bases). The CDR3 is 15 amino acids. Germline CDR1 and CDR2: MDHEN and SYDVKM. Trimming left V 4 bases short and J 4 bases short, with 11 bases between. The full variable domain, with the rest looked up from reference TRBV28 and TRBJ1-6, is DVKVTQSSRYLVKRTGEKVFLECVQDMDHENMFWYRQDPGLGLRLIYFSYDVKMKEKGDIPEGYSVSREKKERFSLILESASTNQTSMYLCASSSMGQYNSPLHFGNGTRLTVT.

This chain connects TRBV4-2 to TRBJ1-6; D uncertain. The CDR3 is made up of 15 amino acids. Germline V gene data show CDR1 as LGHNA and CDR2 as YNFKEQ. Trimming shortened V by 2 bases and J by 8 bases, and 13 bases separated the two germline ends. The CDR3 bases are TGTGCCAGCAGCCAAAAGGGAAACGGGGATTCACCCCTCCACTTT. This sequence encodes CASSQKGNGDSPLHF.

CDR3: CASSLAPGREQYF. The CDR3 nucleotides are TGTGCCAGCAGCTTGGCCCCTGGGCGCGAGCAGTACTTC. V is TRBV5-5 and J is TRBJ2-7; D is uncertain. The germline V gene encodes CDR1 SGHKS and CDR2 YYEKEE (reference sequence). The CDR3 runs 13 residues. With 0 bases removed from V and 6 bases from J, the gap between germline ends came to 10 bases.